Presented here are 9 T cell receptor beta chains from one specimen sequenced in a study of CD8+ T cells in alopecia areata. After isolation, RNA underwent reverse transcription to generate cDNA as the sequencing template. Generated by immunoSEQ multiplex PCR, the TCRdb table keeps only in-frame clones and is missing some. This sample has some 170,000 clones, with less than 75% found just once. The material sequenced was CD8+ T cells sorted from blood, taken at week 0. The receptors were gathered from a human donor with alopecia areata.

The V call is TRBV6-6, the J call TRBJ1-1; no firm D call. V was clipped by 3 bases and J by 1 base, with 6 bases between them. The CDR3 covers 13 residues. Germline assignment: CDR1 MNHNY and CDR2 SVGAGI (reference sequence). CDR3 DNA sequence: TGTGCCAGCAGTTATACCTCGAACACTGAAGCTTTCTTT. Protein: CASSYTSNTEAFF.

This sequence joins TRBV29-1 and TRBJ2-7; 12 nucleotides line up with TRBD1. Germline V CDR1 and CDR2: SQVTM, ANQGSEA. This CDR3 region has 15 residues. The V and J ends lost 5 bases and 5 bases, in that order; junction bases with no gene match: 10. The CDR3 here is CSVKPGQGASDEQYF. The CDR3 region has the DNA TGCAGCGTTAAACCGGGACAGGGGGCATCGGACGAGCAGTACTTC.

The V and J genes are TRBV5-1 and TRBJ2-7; TRBD1 agrees at 10 bases. Germline lookup yields CDR1 SGHRS and CDR2 YFSETQ. The CDR3 length is 15 residues. V lost 3 bases, J lost 3 bases, and 6 bases stayed unmatched. This CDR3 reads CASSWGTGAGYEQYF. The CDR3 bases are TGCGCCAGCAGCTGGGGGACAGGGGCCGGCTACGAGCAGTACTTC.

The table lists this clone with a count of one. The chain uses TRBV4-2 and TRBJ2-7, with D possibly TRBD2 on 7 matching bases. The CDR3 spans 19 residues. Trimming shortened V by 2 bases and J by 4 bases, and 27 bases separated the two germline ends. Germline CDR1 reads LGHNA; CDR2 reads YNFKEQ. CDR3 nucleotides: TGTGCCAGCAGCCAATCCCCCAAGGGACCCGAGGGGGGGAAATACGAGCAGTACTTC. As protein: CASSQSPKGPEGGKYEQYF.

V gene TRBV5-1 combines with J gene TRBJ2-4, with 8 bases aligning to TRBD1. This CDR3 comprises 18 residues. Losses at the gene ends were 2 bases for V and 0 bases for J; bases not matched to a gene: 10. CDR1 is SGHRS, CDR2 YFSETQ, per germline. CDR3 DNA sequence: TGCGCCAGCAGCTTCACCCCAGGGGGCCTCGTAGCCAAAAACATTCAGTACTTC. Its protein product is CASSFTPGGLVAKNIQYF.

The chain is built from TRBV2 and TRBJ2-3, with 9 bases aligning to TRBD1. There are 17 residues in the CDR3. The germline V gene encodes CDR1 SNHLY and CDR2 FYNNEI. Trimming at V came to 5 bases and at J to 0 bases, leaving 9 bases not matched to a gene. In DNA form, the CDR3 reads TGTGCCAGCAGTATAAAGGGACAGGGACTTAGCACAGATACGCAGTATTTT. Protein product: CASSIKGQGLSTDTQYF. Variable domain in full (rest from reference TRBV2 and TRBJ2-3): EPEVTQTPSHQVTQMGQEVILRCVPISNHLYFYWYRQILGQKVEFLVSFYNNEISEKSEIFDDQFSVERPDGSNFTLKIRSTKLEDSAMYFCASSIKGQGLSTDTQYFGPGTRLTVL.

The V and J genes are TRBV9 and TRBJ2-1, with D perhaps matching TRBD1 (6 bases). The CDR3 extends over 13 amino acids. V lost 5 bases to trimming and J lost 5 bases, with 11 bases between them. CDR1 SGDLS and CDR2 YYNGEE come from the germline V gene. The CDR3 is CASRAGEDNEQFF. The CDR3 DNA is TGTGCCAGCAGGGCAGGGGAAGACAATGAGCAGTTCTTC.

On this clone: The junction shows a germline mismatch at one end, possibly a read error. This chain uses TRBV15 with TRBJ1-2; 7 bases are a match to TRBD1. Germline lookup yields CDR1 LNHNV and CDR2 YYDKDF (reference sequence). The CDR3 has 12 residues. DNA for the CDR3: TGTGCCACCAGCAGCGTCCACAGGGGTACCGCCTTC. Translating it yields CATSSVHRGTAF.

The V gene is TRBV25-1, the J gene TRBJ1-2; the match to TRBD1 covers 7 bases. Unmatched junction bases numbered 18, after V lost 8 bases and J lost 6 bases. From germline, CDR1 is MGHDK and CDR2 SYGVNS. This CDR3 has 16 amino acids. CDR3 residues: CASQLVVGGDRDGYTF. The CDR3 DNA sequence: TGTGCCAGCCAGCTAGTCGTGGGGGGCGACAGGGATGGCTACACCTTC.